Listed below are T cell receptor beta chains from one sample, sequenced in a study of cytomegalovirus exposure and HLA in healthy donors. Repertoires were generated with immunoSEQ multiplex PCR, while TCRdb's copy carries only in-frame clones and drops some. This table holds hundreds of thousands of clones, 77% found once. Sequences were obtained from PBMCs. The receptor source for this set is an older woman in good health and CMV-seropositive. CDR3s include the opening cysteine and the closing phenylalanine or tryptophan. D genes are given only for firm matches. Expanded clones are given a class, and other clones once, few, many or no size at all.

D gene: TRBD1; clone size: NA; V gene: TRBV30; CDR3 protein: CAWSVRDRDNEKLFF
D gene: NA; clone size: NA; V gene: TRBV19; CDR3 protein: CASSRQPGHLSYEQYF
D gene: NA; clone size: NA; V gene: TRBV7-2; CDR3 protein: CASTRTNTDTQYF
D gene: NA; clone size: NA; V gene: TRBV30; CDR3 protein: CAWDGLNTEAFF
D gene: TRBD2; clone size: NA; V gene: TRBV7-2; CDR3 protein: CASSSGLAQAGEQFF
D gene: TRBD1; clone size: NA; V gene: TRBV27; CDR3 protein: CASSSTHRGNFQETQYF
D gene: TRBD1; clone size: NA; V gene: TRBV7-2; CDR3 protein: CASRFRQGRWSPLHF
D gene: NA; clone size: NA; V gene: TRBV6-1; CDR3 protein: CASGIAAESMYEQYF
D gene: TRBD1; clone size: NA; V gene: TRBV4-3; CDR3 protein: CASSPRQGHGYTF
D gene: TRBD1; clone size: once; V gene: TRBV10-3; CDR3 protein: CAISDRGIDEQYF
D gene: TRBD2; clone size: NA; V gene: TRBV29-1; CDR3 protein: CSVRGQRGAPSTDTQYF
D gene: NA; clone size: NA; V gene: TRBV2; CDR3 protein: CASSGLGPDTQYF
D gene: TRBD1; clone size: NA; V gene: TRBV15; CDR3 protein: CATETTRQGDNEQFF
D gene: NA; clone size: NA; V gene: TRBV6-6; CDR3 protein: CASSPGVKGEKLFF
D gene: NA; clone size: NA; V gene: TRBV11-2; CDR3 protein: CASSSPRGELFF
D gene: TRBD2; clone size: once; V gene: TRBV2; CDR3 protein: CASSEGGSGGTGELFF
D gene: NA; clone size: NA; V gene: TRBV9; CDR3 protein: CASSPYSGYTDTQYF
D gene: NA; clone size: NA; V gene: TRBV28; CDR3 protein: CASRQQTYEQYF
D gene: TRBD1; clone size: NA; V gene: TRBV29-1; CDR3 protein: CSVVGQVNTEAFF
D gene: NA; clone size: NA; V gene: TRBV28; CDR3 protein: CASRGQPRETQYF
D gene: TRBD2; clone size: NA; V gene: TRBV5-1; CDR3 protein: CASSQLAGDIAYEQYF
D gene: TRBD2; clone size: NA; V gene: TRBV5-1; CDR3 protein: CASSLGAGGPSSDTQYF
D gene: TRBD1; clone size: NA; V gene: TRBV9; CDR3 protein: CASSVTGGIAEAFF
D gene: NA; clone size: NA; V gene: TRBV4-2; CDR3 protein: CASSQNSEANEKLFF
D gene: TRBD2; clone size: NA; V gene: TRBV5-8; CDR3 protein: CASSAAGEHDQETQYF
D gene: TRBD1; clone size: NA; V gene: TRBV7-9; CDR3 protein: CSSSPPFGQGTSPLHF
D gene: TRBD2; clone size: NA; V gene: TRBV5-1; CDR3 protein: CASSQPIAGADTQYF
D gene: NA; clone size: NA; V gene: TRBV6-5; CDR3 protein: CASRPSFQGGTEAFF
D gene: TRBD2; clone size: few; V gene: TRBV5-1; CDR3 protein: CASSLASGTTTWEQYF
D gene: TRBD2; clone size: NA; V gene: TRBV4-3; CDR3 protein: CASSQAPKRGVILSRDTQYF
D gene: NA; clone size: once; V gene: TRBV28; CDR3 protein: CASSSPQVLQETQYF
D gene: NA; clone size: NA; V gene: TRBV19; CDR3 protein: CASSPPRQSSGANVLTF
D gene: NA; clone size: NA; V gene: TRBV7-3; CDR3 protein: CASSPGQPGDTQYF
D gene: NA; clone size: NA; V gene: TRBV5-1; CDR3 protein: CASSLETSATNEKLFF
D gene: TRBD2; clone size: once; V gene: TRBV27; CDR3 protein: CASSLFLAGTYNEQFF
D gene: NA; clone size: NA; V gene: TRBV19; CDR3 protein: CASSLQSTRTYEQYF
D gene: NA; clone size: NA; V gene: TRBV15; CDR3 protein: CATSRSRGEKLFF
D gene: NA; clone size: NA; V gene: TRBV7-2; CDR3 protein: CASTTDPSYEQYF
D gene: TRBD2; clone size: NA; V gene: TRBV7-9; CDR3 protein: CASSPFHPGLAFGDEQFF
D gene: TRBD1; clone size: NA; V gene: TRBV9; CDR3 protein: CASTRNQGDSTEAFF
D gene: TRBD1; clone size: few; V gene: TRBV5-6; CDR3 protein: CASRAGTGVYEQYF
D gene: NA; clone size: NA; V gene: TRBV2; CDR3 protein: CASAGTNSNQPQHF
D gene: NA; clone size: NA; V gene: TRBV19; CDR3 protein: CASSKRTSSNQPQHF
D gene: NA; clone size: once; V gene: TRBV19; CDR3 protein: CASTYSGGYTEAFF
D gene: TRBD1; clone size: NA; V gene: TRBV9; CDR3 protein: CASSGGTGEDGEKLFF
D gene: TRBD1; clone size: NA; V gene: TRBV5-1; CDR3 protein: CASSTDAQGAGGYTF
D gene: TRBD2; clone size: NA; V gene: TRBV7-9; CDR3 protein: CASSRTSGSGDHEQYF
D gene: TRBD2; clone size: once; V gene: TRBV4-1; CDR3 protein: CASSQGRGGPNYEQYF
D gene: TRBD2; clone size: NA; V gene: TRBV14; CDR3 protein: CASSPGGASGIYTQYF
D gene: TRBD1; clone size: NA; V gene: TRBV7-9; CDR3 protein: CASSFGTVREQYF
D gene: NA; clone size: NA; V gene: TRBV28; CDR3 protein: CASSLIGRAIANEKLFF
D gene: TRBD1; clone size: NA; V gene: TRBV5-1; CDR3 protein: CASSRSRTGNYEQYF
D gene: NA; clone size: once; V gene: TRBV27; CDR3 protein: CASSPPSNTEAFF
D gene: TRBD2; clone size: NA; V gene: TRBV4-1; CDR3 protein: CASSQGTSGASTDTQYF
D gene: TRBD1; clone size: NA; V gene: TRBV2; CDR3 protein: CATPAPGQGLNPPGELFF
D gene: TRBD1; clone size: NA; V gene: TRBV9; CDR3 protein: CASSVGDRDSYSQHF